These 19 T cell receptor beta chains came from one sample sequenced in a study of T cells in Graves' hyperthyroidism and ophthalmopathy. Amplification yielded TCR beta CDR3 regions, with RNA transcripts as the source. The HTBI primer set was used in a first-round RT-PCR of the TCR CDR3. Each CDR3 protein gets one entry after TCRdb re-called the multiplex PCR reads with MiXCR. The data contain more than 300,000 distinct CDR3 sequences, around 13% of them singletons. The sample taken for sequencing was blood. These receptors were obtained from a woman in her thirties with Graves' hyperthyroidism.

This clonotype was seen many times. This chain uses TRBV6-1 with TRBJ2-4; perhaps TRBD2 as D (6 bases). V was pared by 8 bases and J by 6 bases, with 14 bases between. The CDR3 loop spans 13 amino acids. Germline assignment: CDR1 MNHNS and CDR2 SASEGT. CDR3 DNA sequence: TGTGCCAGCCGCGGCGGTAGCGGAAACATTCAGTACTTC. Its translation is CASRGGSGNIQYF.

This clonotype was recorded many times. CDR3 DNA: TGTGCCAGCCGAACTAGCGGGAACTACAATGAGCAGTTCTTC. This codes for CASRTSGNYNEQFF. This chain connects TRBV6-1 to TRBJ2-1; TRBD2 matches at 10 bases. The CDR3 covers 14 residues. The V gene's germline CDR1 is MNHNS and CDR2 SASEGT. The V and J ends lost 8 bases and 3 bases, in that order; junction bases with no gene match: 4.

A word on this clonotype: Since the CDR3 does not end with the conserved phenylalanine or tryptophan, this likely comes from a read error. CDR3 amino acids: CSVERVGFYNEQFL. The CDR3 region has the DNA TGCAGTGTAGAGCGAGTGGGCTTTTACAATGAGCAGTTCCTC. The rearrangement joins TRBV20-1 to TRBJ2-1, with no clear D. Germline V lookup: CDR1 DFQATT, CDR2 SNEGSKA (reference sequence). The CDR3 contains 14 residues. Trimming took 7 bases from V and 4 from J, leaving 17 bases between them.

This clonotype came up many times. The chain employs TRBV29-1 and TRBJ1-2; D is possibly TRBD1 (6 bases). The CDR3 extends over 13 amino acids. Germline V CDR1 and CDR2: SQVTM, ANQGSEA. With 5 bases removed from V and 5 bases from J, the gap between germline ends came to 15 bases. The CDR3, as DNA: TGCAGCGTTCTACACAGGGATTCGTATGGCTACACCTTC. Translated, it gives CSVLHRDSYGYTF.

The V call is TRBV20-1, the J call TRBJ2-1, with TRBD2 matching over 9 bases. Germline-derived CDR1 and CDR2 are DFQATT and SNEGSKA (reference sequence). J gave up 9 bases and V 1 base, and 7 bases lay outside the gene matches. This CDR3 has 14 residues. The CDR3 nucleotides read TGCAGTGCTAGAGTGATAGCGGGAGTCTCTGAGCAGTTCTTC. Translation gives CSARVIAGVSEQFF.

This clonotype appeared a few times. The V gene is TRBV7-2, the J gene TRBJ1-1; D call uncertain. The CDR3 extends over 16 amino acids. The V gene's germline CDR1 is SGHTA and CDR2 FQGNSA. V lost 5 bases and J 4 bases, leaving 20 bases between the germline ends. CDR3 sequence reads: CASSPLTSRRVTEAFF. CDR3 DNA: TGTGCCAGCAGCCCCCTGACTTCAAGGCGGGTCACTGAAGCTTTCTTT.

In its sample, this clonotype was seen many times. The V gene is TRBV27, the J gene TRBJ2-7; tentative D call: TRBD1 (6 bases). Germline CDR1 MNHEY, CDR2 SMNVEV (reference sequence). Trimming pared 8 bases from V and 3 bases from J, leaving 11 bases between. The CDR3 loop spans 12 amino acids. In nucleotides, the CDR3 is TGTGCCAGCCGGGACACCCACTACGAGCAGTACTTC. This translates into CASRDTHYEQYF.

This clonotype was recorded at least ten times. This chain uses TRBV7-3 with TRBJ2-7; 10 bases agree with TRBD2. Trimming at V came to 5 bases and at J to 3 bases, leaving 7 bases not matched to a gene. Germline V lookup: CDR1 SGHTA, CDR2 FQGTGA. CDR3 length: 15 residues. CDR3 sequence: CASSQLAGGFYEQYF. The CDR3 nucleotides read TGTGCCAGCAGCCAATTAGCGGGAGGCTTCTACGAGCAGTACTTC.

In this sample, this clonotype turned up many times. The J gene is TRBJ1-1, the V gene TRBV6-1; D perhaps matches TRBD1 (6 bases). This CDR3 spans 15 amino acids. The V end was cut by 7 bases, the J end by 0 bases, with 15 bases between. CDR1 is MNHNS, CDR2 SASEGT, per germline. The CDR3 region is CASIRRGPMNTEAFF. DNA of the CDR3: TGTGCCAGCATTCGCCGGGGGCCCATGAACACTGAAGCTTTCTTT.

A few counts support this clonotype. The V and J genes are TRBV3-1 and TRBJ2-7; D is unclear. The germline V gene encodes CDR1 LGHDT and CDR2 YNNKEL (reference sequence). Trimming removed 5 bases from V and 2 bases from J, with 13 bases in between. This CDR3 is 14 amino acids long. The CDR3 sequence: CASSSHARAYEQYF. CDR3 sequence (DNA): TGTGCCAGCAGCTCACATGCCAGAGCCTACGAGCAGTACTTC.

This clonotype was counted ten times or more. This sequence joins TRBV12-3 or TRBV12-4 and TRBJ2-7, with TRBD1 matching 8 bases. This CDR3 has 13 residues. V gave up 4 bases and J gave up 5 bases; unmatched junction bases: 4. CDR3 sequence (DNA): TGTGCCAGCAGTTGGACAGGGTTCAACGAGCAGTACTTC. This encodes CASSWTGFNEQYF.

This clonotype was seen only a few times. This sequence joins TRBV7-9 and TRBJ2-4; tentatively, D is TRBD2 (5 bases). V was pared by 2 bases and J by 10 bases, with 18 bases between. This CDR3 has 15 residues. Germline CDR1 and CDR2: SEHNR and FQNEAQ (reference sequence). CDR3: CASSLMGDWTEIQYF. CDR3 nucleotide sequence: TGTGCCAGCAGCTTAATGGGAGACTGGACCGAAATTCAGTACTTC. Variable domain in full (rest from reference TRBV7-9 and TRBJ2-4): DTGVSQNPRHKITKRGQNVTFRCDPISEHNRLYWYRQTLGQGPEFLTYFQNEAQLEKSRLLSDRFSAERPKGSFSTLEIQRTEQGDSAMYLCASSLMGDWTEIQYFGAGTRLSVL.

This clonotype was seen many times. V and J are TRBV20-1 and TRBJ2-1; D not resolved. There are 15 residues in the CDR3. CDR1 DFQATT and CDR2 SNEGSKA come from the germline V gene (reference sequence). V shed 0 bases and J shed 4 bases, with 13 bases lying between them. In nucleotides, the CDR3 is TGCAGTGCTAGAGATCTGGCTTCTCCTTACAATGAGCAGTTCTTC. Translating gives CSARDLASPYNEQFF.

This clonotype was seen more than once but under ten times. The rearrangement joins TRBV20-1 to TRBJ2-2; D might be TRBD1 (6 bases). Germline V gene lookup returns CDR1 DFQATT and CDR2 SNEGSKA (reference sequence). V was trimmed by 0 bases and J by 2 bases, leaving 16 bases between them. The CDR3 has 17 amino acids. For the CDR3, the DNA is TGCAGTGCTAGAGAGTTACAGGGAGACCTCAACACCGGGGAGCTGTTTTTT. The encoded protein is CSARELQGDLNTGELFF.

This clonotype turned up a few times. CDR3 coding DNA: TGCGCCAGCAGCTTGGGTTGGCGTCTCCCCAGGGATACGCAGTATTTT. Residues: CASSLGWRLPRDTQYF. The chain carries TRBV5-1 and TRBJ2-3; D uncertain. This CDR3 is built from 16 residues. Deletions cut 0 bases from V and 6 bases from J, with 17 bases between. Per the germline V gene, CDR1 is SGHRS and CDR2 is YFSETQ.

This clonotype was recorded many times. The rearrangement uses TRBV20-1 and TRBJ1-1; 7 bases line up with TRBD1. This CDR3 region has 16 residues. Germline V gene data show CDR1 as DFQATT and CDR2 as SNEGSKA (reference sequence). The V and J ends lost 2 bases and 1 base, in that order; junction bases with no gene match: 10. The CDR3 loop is CSARTGRGLGNTEAFF. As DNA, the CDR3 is TGCAGTGCTAGAACCGGTAGGGGGCTGGGGAACACTGAAGCTTTCTTT.

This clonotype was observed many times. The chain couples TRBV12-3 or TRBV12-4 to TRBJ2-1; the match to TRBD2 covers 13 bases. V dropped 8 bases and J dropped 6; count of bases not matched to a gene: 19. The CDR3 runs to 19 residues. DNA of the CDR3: TGTGCCAGCTCTCCCCGTGGGCCGGGACTAGCGGGATCGGCCAATGAGCAGTTCTTC. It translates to CASSPRGPGLAGSANEQFF.

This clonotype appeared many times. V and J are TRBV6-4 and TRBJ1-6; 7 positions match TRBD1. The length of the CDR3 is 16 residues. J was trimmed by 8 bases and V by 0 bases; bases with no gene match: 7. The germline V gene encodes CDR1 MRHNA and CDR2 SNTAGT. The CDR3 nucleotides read TGTGCCAGCAGTGACTCCGGGAAGGGGGCGCATTCACCCCTCCACTTT. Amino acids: CASSDSGKGAHSPLHF.

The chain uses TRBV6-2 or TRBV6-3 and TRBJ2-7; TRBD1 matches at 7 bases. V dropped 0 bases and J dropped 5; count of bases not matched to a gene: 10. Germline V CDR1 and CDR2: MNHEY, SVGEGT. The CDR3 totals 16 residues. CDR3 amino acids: CASSYSRTGSVDEQYF. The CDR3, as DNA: TGTGCCAGCAGTTACTCGAGGACAGGCTCCGTGGACGAGCAGTACTTC.